This T cell receptor (beta chain) was captured in a study of T-cell memory formation after mild COVID-19. The study, taken as a whole, reports: Clones that contracted clustered mainly in CM and EM if CD4+ and in EMRA if CD8+.

TCRdb fed the 5' RACE reads into MiXCR, producing one record per CDR3 protein. The sample yields hundreds of thousands of distinct CDR3 sequences, about 20% seen once. The CDR3 totals 18 residues. Germline CDR1 and CDR2: SGHTA and FQGNSA. As to this clonotype: Its specificity is not known. The junction does not match germline at one end; this may be a read error.

The chain has TRBV7-2 and TRBJ2-4, with 10 bases aligning to TRBD1. The sample was PBMCs or a T cell subset sorted from them (not recorded which). The clonotype was recovered from an adult woman who had mild COVID-19 (a few samples of this study predate the infection). Cell type and time point are not known. The CDR3 is CAGSPAGGQGIAKNIQYF. In DNA form, the CDR3 reads TGTGCCGGCAGCCCGGCAGGGGGACAGGGGATCGCCAAAAACATTCAGTACTTC.